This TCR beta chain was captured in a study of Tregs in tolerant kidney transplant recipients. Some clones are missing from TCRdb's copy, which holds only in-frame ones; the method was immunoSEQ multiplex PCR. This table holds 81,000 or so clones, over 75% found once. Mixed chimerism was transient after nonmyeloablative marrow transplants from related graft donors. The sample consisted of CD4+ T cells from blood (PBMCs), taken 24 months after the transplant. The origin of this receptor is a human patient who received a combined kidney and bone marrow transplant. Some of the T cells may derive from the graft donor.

The CDR3 spells CASSLAGGPSFYYNEQFF. The CDR3 bases are TGTGCCAGCAGCTTGGCAGGGGGCCCTTCCTTTTACTACAATGAGCAGTTCTTC. The rearrangement uses TRBV5-4 and TRBJ2-1; 8 bases fit TRBD1. Trimming took 0 bases from V and 3 from J; bases not matched to a gene: 11. The CDR3 sequence is 18 residues long. Looked up from germline, CDR1 is SGHNT and CDR2 is YYREEE (reference sequence).